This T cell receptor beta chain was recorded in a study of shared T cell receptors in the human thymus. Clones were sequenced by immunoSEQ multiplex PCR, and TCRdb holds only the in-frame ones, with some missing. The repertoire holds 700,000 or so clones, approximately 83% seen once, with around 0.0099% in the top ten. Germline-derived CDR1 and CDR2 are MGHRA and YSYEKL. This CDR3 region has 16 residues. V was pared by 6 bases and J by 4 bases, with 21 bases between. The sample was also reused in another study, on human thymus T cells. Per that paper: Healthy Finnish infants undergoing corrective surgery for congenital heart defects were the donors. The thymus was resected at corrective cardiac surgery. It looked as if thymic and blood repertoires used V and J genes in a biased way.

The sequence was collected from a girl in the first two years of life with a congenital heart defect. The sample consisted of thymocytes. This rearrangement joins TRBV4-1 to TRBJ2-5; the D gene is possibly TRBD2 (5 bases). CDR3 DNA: TGCGCCAGCAGACCTGAACTAGGAGCGAGAGGAGAGACCCAGTACTTC. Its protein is CASRPELGARGETQYF.